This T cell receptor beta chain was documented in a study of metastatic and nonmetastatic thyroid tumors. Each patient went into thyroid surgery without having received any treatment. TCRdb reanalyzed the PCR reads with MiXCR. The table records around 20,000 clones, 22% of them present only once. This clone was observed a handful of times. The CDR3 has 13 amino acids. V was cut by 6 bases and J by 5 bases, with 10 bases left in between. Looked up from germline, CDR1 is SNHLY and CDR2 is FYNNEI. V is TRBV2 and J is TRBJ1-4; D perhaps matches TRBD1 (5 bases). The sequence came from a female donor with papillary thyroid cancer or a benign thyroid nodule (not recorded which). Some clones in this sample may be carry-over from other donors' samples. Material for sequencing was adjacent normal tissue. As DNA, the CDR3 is TGTGCCAGCAGCGCTGACAGAAATGAAAAACTGTTTTTT. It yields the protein CASSADRNEKLFF.